The 24 T cell receptor beta chains below all came from one sample that was sequenced in a study of blood T cell repertoires in COVID-19. Produced via immunoSEQ multiplex PCR; TCRdb's table is partial and in-frame only. Among about 380,000 clones listed, more than 80% were seen once. Sequenced input: peripheral blood. These receptors were obtained from a man aged 40-55 years with acute or convalescent COVID-19.

The chain uses TRBV11-3 and TRBJ2-1, with 10 bases fitting TRBD2. The CDR3 consists of 16 residues. Trimming took 0 bases from V and 4 from J; bases not matched to a gene: 3. The germline V gene has CDR1 SGHNT and CDR2 YENEEA. The CDR3 is CASSLETSGLYNEQFF. In DNA, the CDR3 is TGTGCCAGCAGCTTAGAGACTAGCGGGCTTTACAATGAGCAGTTCTTC.

This rearrangement joins TRBV19 to TRBJ1-1; possibly TRBD1 for D (6 bases). The CDR3 is made up of 15 amino acids. V was shortened by 2 bases and J by 4 bases, with 14 bases between the two germline ends. The germline gives CDR1 LNHDA, CDR2 SQIVND (reference sequence). The CDR3 protein is CASSILLRGGTEAFF. For the CDR3, the DNA is TGTGCCAGTAGTATACTACTTAGGGGGGGCACTGAAGCTTTCTTT.

The CDR3 DNA sequence: TGCGCCAGCAGTAGGGACAGTTCATACACCTATCAGCCCCAGCATTTT. Translating it yields CASSRDSSYTYQPQHF. The gene calls are TRBV4-1 and TRBJ1-5; 7 positions match TRBD1. Germline V gene lookup returns CDR1 MGHRA and CDR2 YSYEKL. The trim removed 6 bases at V and 5 bases at J, leaving 13 bases unmatched. The CDR3 is 16 residues long.

The chain uses TRBV4-3 and TRBJ1-1, with D uncertain. The germline V gene encodes CDR1 LGHNA and CDR2 YSLEER. V lost 2 bases to trimming and J lost 4 bases, with 26 bases between them. The CDR3 sequence is 19 residues long. DNA for the CDR3: TGCGCCAGCAGCCAAACCTATCCCTTTTGGAGGGCCCTGAGCACTGAAGCTTTCTTT. Protein: CASSQTYPFWRALSTEAFF.

The CDR3 loop reads CASSSLRDEQYF. The CDR3 nucleotides are TGTGCCAGCAGCTCCTTGAGGGACGAGCAGTACTTC. The rearrangement links TRBV7-2 to TRBJ2-7, with D tentatively TRBD2 (5 bases). The CDR3 extends over 12 amino acids. The V and J ends lost 4 bases and 5 bases respectively, with 9 bases between them. CDR1 and CDR2 (germline): SGHTA, FQGNSA.

The rearrangement joins TRBV15 to TRBJ2-5; 7 bases align to TRBD1. CDR1 is LNHNV, CDR2 YYDKDF, per germline (reference sequence). J gave up 5 bases and V 4 bases, and 10 bases lay outside the gene matches. This CDR3 is 15 amino acids long. The CDR3 nucleotides read TGTGCCACCAGCACTCCGGGACAGATGGGGGAGACCCAGTACTTC. Encoded protein: CATSTPGQMGETQYF.

V is TRBV4-1 and J is TRBJ1-1; maybe TRBD1 (5 bases). V lost 6 bases and J lost 4, with 12 bases in between. The CDR3 consists of 13 residues. Germline CDR1 and CDR2: MGHRA and YSYEKL. The CDR3: CASSPPGRTEAFF. The CDR3 nucleotides are TGCGCCAGCAGTCCTCCAGGGCGCACTGAAGCTTTCTTT.

The chain recombines TRBV5-8 with TRBJ2-6, with 8 bases aligning to TRBD1. V trimming: 3 bases; J trimming: 0 bases; junction bases outside the gene matches: 8. This CDR3 contains 18 residues. The germline V gene encodes CDR1 SGHTS and CDR2 YDEGEE. The CDR3 reads CASSSGTGKNSGANVLTF. The DNA of the CDR3 is TGTGCCAGCAGCTCCGGGACAGGAAAGAACTCTGGGGCCAACGTCCTGACTTTC.

The V and J genes are TRBV4-2 and TRBJ1-1; possibly TRBD1 for D (5 bases). The CDR3 extends over 15 amino acids. V lost 1 base, J lost 4 bases, and 13 bases lay in between. Per germline, CDR1 LGHNA and CDR2 YNFKEQ. The CDR3 bases are TGTGCCAGCAGCCAAGCGGAGGGGCGATTCACTGAAGCTTTCTTT. This codes for CASSQAEGRFTEAFF.

The chain has TRBV3-1 (or the pseudogene TRBV3-2) and TRBJ2-7; D is uncertain. From germline, CDR1 is LGHDT and CDR2 YNNKEL (reference sequence). V was clipped by 0 bases and J by 4 bases, with 13 bases between them. This CDR3 is built from 15 residues. The CDR3 coding sequence is TGTGCCAGCAGCCAAGACCCCACTTCCGCGTACGAGCAGTACTTC. Amino acids: CASSQDPTSAYEQYF.

This clone was seen a handful of times. This chain uses TRBV19 with TRBJ1-6; TRBD1 agrees at 8 bases. Trimming cost V 4 bases and J 11 bases; bases outside gene matches: 16. Germline CDR1 LNHDA, CDR2 SQIVND (reference sequence). The length of the CDR3 is 17 residues. CDR3 in DNA: TGTGCCAGTAGTAGGGCGACAGGGGATAGTAGCGCCGCACCCCTCCACTTT. It specifies CASSRATGDSSAAPLHF.

The CDR3 nucleotides are TGTGCCAGCAGTTTAACAGGGGTCAATCAGCCCCAGCATTTT. Translating it yields CASSLTGVNQPQHF. V gene TRBV28 combines with J gene TRBJ1-5; 7 bases match TRBD1. Germline CDR1 reads MDHEN; CDR2 reads SYDVKM. With V trimmed by 2 bases and J by 3 bases, 1 base remained unmatched. The CDR3 contains 14 residues. Using reference TRBV28 and TRBJ1-5 for the parts outside the CDR3, the full variable domain is DVKVTQSSRYLVKRTGEKVFLECVQDMDHENMFWYRQDPGLGLRLIYFSYDVKMKEKGDIPEGYSVSREKKERFSLILESASTNQTSMYLCASSLTGVNQPQHFGDGTRLSIL.

V usage is TRBV7-8 and J usage is TRBJ2-1; D is unresolved. The CDR3 contains 17 residues. Germline CDR1 reads SGHVS; CDR2 reads FQNEAQ. V lost 3 bases and J 0 bases, leaving 15 bases between the germline ends. CDR3 protein: CASSFVFYSSSYNEQFF. CDR3 coding DNA: TGTGCCAGCAGCTTTGTTTTCTACTCAAGCTCCTACAATGAGCAGTTCTTC. Combining the CDR3 with reference TRBV7-8 and TRBJ2-1 gives the whole variable domain GAGVSQSPRYKVAKRGQDVALRCDPISGHVSLFWYQQALGQGPEFLTYFQNEAQLDKSGLPSDRFFAERPEGSVSTLKIQRTQQEDSAVYLCASSFVFYSSSYNEQFFGPGTRLTVL.

J is TRBJ2-3 and V is TRBV5-6; 11 bases are a match to TRBD2. Germline CDR1 SGHDT, CDR2 YYEEEE. Trimming at V came to 5 bases and at J to 6 bases, leaving 11 bases not matched to a gene. The CDR3 spans 16 residues. Written as DNA, the CDR3 is TGTGCCAGCAGGATCGCTAGCGGGAGGAGTATGGATACGCAGTATTTT. The encoded protein is CASRIASGRSMDTQYF.

The chain carries TRBV5-1 and TRBJ2-5; 12 positions agree with TRBD2. This CDR3 comprises 17 residues. Germline V lookup: CDR1 SGHRS, CDR2 YFSETQ. V lost 3 bases, J lost 4 bases, and 10 bases stayed unmatched. CDR3 region: CASSSPSGGAWGETQYF. Here the CDR3 DNA reads TGCGCCAGCAGCTCTCCTAGCGGGGGGGCCTGGGGAGAGACCCAGTACTTC.

V and J are TRBV7-9 and TRBJ1-6; D gene ambiguous. The CDR3 sequence is 16 residues long. CDR1 is SEHNR and CDR2 is FQNEAQ in the germline V gene (reference sequence). Trimming took off 1 base at V and 9 bases at J, with 16 bases between the two ends. The CDR3 DNA sequence: TGTGCCAGCAGCTTAGTATTCGGCGGCTCCGGTTCACCCCTCCACTTT. This gives the protein CASSLVFGGSGSPLHF.

The rearrangement joins TRBV5-3 to TRBJ1-1; 8 bases align to TRBD1. TRBV5-3 is designated an ORF whose function remains uncertain. The CDR3 contains 15 residues. The trim removed 4 bases at V and 5 bases at J, leaving 10 bases unmatched. CDR3 nucleotides: TGTGCCAGAAGCCGAGGACAGGGAAGATGGACTGAAGCTTTCTTT. It specifies CARSRGQGRWTEAFF.

The chain has TRBV6-5 and TRBJ1-1; D gene ambiguous. The CDR3 is made up of 12 amino acids. The germline gives CDR1 MNHEY, CDR2 SVGAGI. V lost 7 bases and J 4 bases, leaving 10 bases between the germline ends. CDR3 region: CASKSPVTEAFF. For the CDR3, the DNA is TGTGCCAGCAAATCCCCTGTCACTGAAGCTTTCTTT.

The V call is TRBV7-9, the J call TRBJ2-3; TRBD2 might be the D (5 bases). The germline V and J ends were trimmed by 8 bases and 0 bases, with 12 bases remaining between them. Germline loops: CDR1 SEHNR, CDR2 FQNEAQ (reference sequence). CDR3 length equals 14 residues. CDR3 residues: CASLTMTSTDTQYF. CDR3 sequence (DNA): TGTGCCAGCTTGACTATGACTAGCACAGATACGCAGTATTTT.

The rearrangement uses TRBV27 and TRBJ2-1; D possibly corresponds to TRBD1 (5 bases). The CDR3 is 13 residues long. V shed 5 bases and J shed 5 bases, with 10 bases lying between them. Germline-derived CDR1 and CDR2 are MNHEY and SMNVEV (reference sequence). The CDR3 protein is CASSLDRHNEQFF. The DNA of the CDR3 is TGTGCCAGCAGTCTCGACAGACACAATGAGCAGTTCTTC.

The rearrangement uses TRBV28 and TRBJ2-7; a possible D gene is TRBD2 (6 bases). V was pared by 5 bases and J by 3 bases, with 14 bases between. The CDR3 length is 14 residues. Germline assignment: CDR1 MDHEN and CDR2 SYDVKM. Written as DNA, the CDR3 is TGTGCCAGCAGTCACGGTGGGGGGATCTACGAGCAGTACTTC. Translation gives CASSHGGGIYEQYF.

The genes are TRBV9 and TRBJ2-7; D is unclear. The length of the CDR3 is 12 residues. Trimming cost V 4 bases and J 9 bases, with 14 bases left between them. The germline CDR1 and CDR2 sequences are SGDLS and YYNGEE. The CDR3 sequence: CASSPLPGVQYF. In DNA form, the CDR3 reads TGTGCCAGCAGCCCCCTTCCGGGTGTGCAGTACTTC.

The chain is built from TRBV15 and TRBJ1-3, with 7 nucleotides matching TRBD1. The germline gives CDR1 LNHNV, CDR2 YYDKDF (reference sequence). The CDR3 totals 16 residues. The trim removed 1 base at V and 0 bases at J, leaving 3 bases unmatched. The DNA for the CDR3 is TGTGCCACCAGCAGAGGGGACAGAGACTCTGGAAACACCATATATTTT. Its protein product is CATSRGDRDSGNTIYF.

The gene calls are TRBV19 and TRBJ2-7; unclear D gene. The V gene lost 7 bases and the J gene lost 4 bases, with 8 bases spanning the gap. The germline V gene has CDR1 LNHDA and CDR2 SQIVND (reference sequence). The CDR3 contains 11 residues. The CDR3 coding sequence is TGTGCCAGTAAATCAGTTTACGAGCAGTACTTC. It encodes CASKSVYEQYF. Complete variable domain (other parts from reference TRBV19 and TRBJ2-7): DGGITQSPKYLFRKEGQNVTLSCEQNLNHDAMYWYRQDPGQGLRLIYYSQIVNDFQKGDIAEGYSVSREKKESFPLTVTSAQKNPTAFYLCASKSVYEQYFGPGTRLTVT.